The clone carrying this T cell receptor beta chain occurred many times. The data belong to a study of regulatory T cells in long-lasting Graves disease. Library construction for TCR beta used iRepertoire HTBI primers and Arm-PCR of CDR3 regions. Original methodology: Spanning all samples, the identified segments comprised over 50 TRBV and about 13 TRBJ. TCRdb analysed the multiplex PCR reads with MiXCR anew, one entry per CDR3 protein. TCRdb's processing, not the authors' own work, is the source of the V and J calls. The data contain about 530,000 distinct CDR3 sequences, 15% to 20% of them singletons. Time point indicated: newly diagnosed GD, antithyroid drugs for less than 3 months. PBMC RNA served as the TCR library source. This same sample was also part of a study on T cells in Graves' hyperthyroidism and ophthalmopathy.

This clonotype originated in a woman aged 35-60 years with Graves disease. This specimen was peripheral blood mononuclear cells (PBMCs), taken at new diagnosis, from a patient treated with antithyroid drugs.

CDR3 sequence (DNA): TGTGCCAGCAGCTTAATGGCAGGGGACCAGCCCCAGCATTTT. Amino acids: CASSLMAGDQPQHF. The chain couples TRBV11-2 to TRBJ1-5; tentatively, D is TRBD1 (6 bases). CDR3 length: 14 residues. CDR1 is SGHAT and CDR2 is FQNNGV in the germline V gene. V was pared by 2 bases and J by 7 bases, with 12 bases between.